The 28 T cell receptor beta chains given below trace back to one sample, sequenced in a study of control samples from healthy donors and cancer patients. The repertoire was sequenced with immunoSEQ multiplex PCR; TCRdb's copy has only in-frame clones and lacks some. In the table there are 150,000 to 170,000 clones, roughly 94% of which are singletons. The sample comprised blood. Receptors were obtained from a man aged 35-49 years in good health.

The chain employs TRBV7-3 and TRBJ2-3, with TRBD2 identical over 7 bases. Germline CDR1 reads SGHTA; CDR2 reads FQGTGA. This CDR3 is built from 15 residues. After removal of 3 bases from V and 1 base from J, the junction contained 4 bases not matched to a gene. The CDR3 DNA follows: TGTGCCAGCAGCTTCTTCGCGGGGGGCACAGATACGCAGTATTTT. Translating it yields CASSFFAGGTDTQYF.

The chain joins TRBV6-5 to TRBJ1-1; the match to TRBD1 covers 10 bases. The CDR3 totals 13 residues. V dropped 6 bases and J dropped 4; count of bases not matched to a gene: 2. The germline V gene encodes CDR1 MNHEY and CDR2 SVGAGI. The CDR3 DNA reads TGTGCCAGCAGGGGGGACAGGGGCACTGAAGCTTTCTTT. This codes for CASRGDRGTEAFF.

This chain joins TRBV7-2 and TRBJ2-1; 9 nucleotides align to TRBD2. Per the germline V gene, CDR1 is SGHTA and CDR2 is FQGNSA. After removal of 2 bases from V and 4 bases from J, the junction contained 3 bases not matched to a gene. The CDR3 length is 15 residues. This chain's CDR3 is CASSLTSGLYNEQFF. Here the CDR3 DNA reads TGTGCCAGCAGCTTAACTAGCGGGTTATACAATGAGCAGTTCTTC.

The chain recombines TRBV27 with TRBJ2-1; 8 bases fit TRBD2. The CDR3 has 16 residues. Germline lookup yields CDR1 MNHEY and CDR2 SMNVEV (reference sequence). The trim removed 5 bases at V and 2 bases at J, leaving 8 bases unmatched. The chain's CDR3 is CASSPSIGGAYNEQFF. DNA of the CDR3: TGTGCCAGCAGTCCCTCAATCGGGGGGGCCTACAATGAGCAGTTCTTC.

The chain recombines TRBV15 with TRBJ1-5; D is unclear. This CDR3 is 15 amino acids long. CDR1 is LNHNV, CDR2 YYDKDF, per germline (reference sequence). The V end was cut by 0 bases, the J end by 3 bases, with 9 bases between. The CDR3 nucleotides are TGTGCCACCAGCAGAGATCGGAGTCTCAATCAGCCCCAGCATTTT. Protein sequence: CATSRDRSLNQPQHF. Variable domain in full (rest from reference TRBV15 and TRBJ1-5): DAMVIQNPRYQVTQFGKPVTLSCSQTLNHNVMYWYQQKSSQAPKLLFHYYDKDFNNEADTPDNFQSRRPNTSFCFLDIRSPGLGDTAMYLCATSRDRSLNQPQHFGDGTRLSIL.

The CDR3 bases are TGTGCCAGCAGCAGGGACAGGGCCTACAATGAGCAGTTCTTC. It codes for CASSRDRAYNEQFF. The rearrangement uses TRBV7-9 and TRBJ2-1; 9 bases are shared with TRBD1. The CDR3 loop spans 14 amino acids. Germline trimming cut 5 bases from V and 2 bases from J; bases unmatched to any gene: 1. The germline gives CDR1 SEHNR, CDR2 FQNEAQ (reference sequence). The variable domain in full, with the rest retrieved from reference TRBV7-9 and TRBJ2-1, is DTGVSQNPRHKITKRGQNVTFRCDPISEHNRLYWYRQTLGQGPEFLTYFQNEAQLEKSRLLSDRFSAERPKGSFSTLEIQRTEQGDSAMYLCASSRDRAYNEQFFGPGTRLTVL.

The chain uses TRBV28 and TRBJ1-2; D not certain. The germline V gene encodes CDR1 MDHEN and CDR2 SYDVKM. Trimming stripped 4 bases from V and 5 bases from J, with 11 bases between. The CDR3 contains 13 residues. CDR3 bases: TGTGCCAGCAGTTATACAGTGAATTATGGCTACACCTTC. Translation: CASSYTVNYGYTF.

The V gene is TRBV10-2, the J gene TRBJ2-2; D remains unclear. Germline assignment: CDR1 WSHSY and CDR2 SAAADI. The CDR3 spans 13 residues. Trimming cost V 6 bases and J 5 bases, with 10 bases left between them. CDR3 amino acids: CASSQSKTGELFF. DNA of the CDR3: TGCGCCAGCAGCCAATCAAAAACCGGGGAGCTGTTTTTT.

The table lists this clone with a count of one. This chain uses TRBV6-5 with TRBJ2-7, with 7 nucleotides matching TRBD1. The germline gives CDR1 MNHEY, CDR2 SVGAGI. The CDR3 extends over 12 amino acids. J gave up 3 bases and V 10 bases, and 6 bases lay outside the gene matches. CDR3: CAIPTGLYEQYF. CDR3 nucleotides: TGTGCCATCCCGACAGGGCTCTACGAGCAGTACTTC.

The sample holds one count of this clone. The CDR3 DNA reads as TGTGCCAGCAGCGTAGGGGGGGCCGCAGATACGCAGTATTTT. Protein product: CASSVGGAADTQYF. The rearrangement uses TRBV9 and TRBJ2-3, with D perhaps assigned TRBD1 or TRBD2 (6 bases each). V was shortened by 0 bases and J by 4 bases, with 9 bases between the two germline ends. The CDR3 totals 14 residues. The germline V gene encodes CDR1 SGDLS and CDR2 YYNGEE.

V and J are TRBV4-3 and TRBJ2-3, with a weak D call TRBD2 (6 bases). V lost 0 bases to trimming and J lost 3 bases, with 7 bases between them. Germline CDR1 is LGHNA and CDR2 is YSLEER. This CDR3 spans 14 amino acids. The CDR3 DNA sequence: TGCGCCAGCAGCCAAGAGGAGGGGACAGATACGCAGTATTTT. Translated: CASSQEEGTDTQYF.

The gene calls are TRBV18 and TRBJ1-5, with D unresolved. Trimming took off 2 bases at V and 5 bases at J, with 7 bases between the two ends. Germline V gene sequence: CDR1 KGHSH, CDR2 LQKENI. This CDR3 is 13 amino acids long. CDR3 sequence: CASSPGLDQPQHF. CDR3 DNA sequence: TGTGCCAGCTCACCAGGGCTGGATCAGCCCCAGCATTTT.

The V gene is TRBV18, the J gene TRBJ1-1, with D tentatively TRBD1 (5 bases). Per germline, CDR1 KGHSH and CDR2 LQKENI. The CDR3 runs 16 residues. Trimming took off 3 bases at V and 1 base at J, with 15 bases between the two ends. CDR3 DNA: TGTGCCAGCTCACCTCAGGCTGGCAGGGCGAACACTGAAGCTTTCTTT. Translation gives CASSPQAGRANTEAFF.

The V and J genes are TRBV27 and TRBJ1-5, with TRBD1 matching over 8 bases. V lost 7 bases and J lost 2; bases outside the gene matches: 7. The CDR3 has 15 residues. The germline V gene has CDR1 MNHEY and CDR2 SMNVEV (reference sequence). CDR3 sequence (DNA): TGTGCCAGCACGCCGACAGGGGATGGCAATCAGCCCCAGCATTTT. Translating it yields CASTPTGDGNQPQHF.

The V and J genes are TRBV29-1 and TRBJ1-2; D unresolved. V dropped 7 bases and J dropped 1 base, with 7 bases sitting between them. The V gene's germline CDR1 is SQVTM and CDR2 ANQGSEA. This CDR3 comprises 11 residues. CDR3 sequence: CSAGGNYGYTF. CDR3 coding DNA: TGCAGCGCGGGAGGTAACTATGGCTACACCTTC. Full variable domain (remainder filled in from reference TRBV29-1 and TRBJ1-2): SAVISQKPSRDICQRGTSLTIQCQVDSQVTMMFWYRQQPGQSLTLIATANQGSEATYESGFVIDKFPISRPNLTFSTLTVSNMSPEDSSIYLCSAGGNYGYTFGSGTRLTVV.

The chain employs TRBV9 and TRBJ1-2, with TRBD1 identical over 8 bases. V shed 4 bases, J shed 7 bases, and the junction held 6 bases outside the gene matches. Germline CDR1 is SGDLS and CDR2 is YYNGEE. The CDR3 has 13 amino acids. CDR3 in DNA: TGTGCCAGCAGCCTACAGGGGGGGCGTGGCTACACCTTC. This gives the protein CASSLQGGRGYTF.

This clone was detected once. The chain recombines TRBV4-1 with TRBJ1-1; D is uncertain. V gave up 0 bases and J gave up 3 bases, with 11 bases separating them. Germline V gives CDR1 MGHRA, CDR2 YSYEKL. The CDR3 is 15 amino acids. CDR3 in amino acids: CASSQDELQHTEAFF. The DNA of the CDR3 is TGCGCCAGCAGCCAAGACGAGCTCCAACACACTGAAGCTTTCTTT.

V and J are TRBV12-3 or TRBV12-4 and TRBJ1-1, with D hard to call. V gave up 6 bases and J gave up 5 bases, with 13 bases separating them. The CDR3 is 13 residues long. CDR3 coding DNA: TGTGCCAGCAGGCGGGCAGGTGGGACTGAAGCTTTCTTT. Its protein product is CASRRAGGTEAFF.

The J gene is TRBJ1-6, the V gene TRBV28; D perhaps matches TRBD1 (5 bases). V was clipped by 1 base and J by 7 bases, with 17 bases between them. Germline CDR1 is MDHEN and CDR2 is SYDVKM. The CDR3 is 17 residues long. For the CDR3, the DNA is TGTGCCAGCAGTTTATCGAAGACGGGGCGGCGGAATTCACCCCTCCACTTT. Amino acids: CASSLSKTGRRNSPLHF.

The genes are TRBV11-2 and TRBJ2-7, with unresolved D. With 4 bases removed from V and 0 bases from J, the gap between germline ends came to 10 bases. The CDR3 spans 14 residues. CDR1 SGHAT and CDR2 FQNNGV come from the germline V gene. CDR3: CASSWRVGSYEQYF. The CDR3 bases are TGTGCCAGCAGCTGGAGAGTCGGCTCCTACGAGCAGTACTTC.

The rearrangement links TRBV19 to TRBJ1-5; D remains ambiguous. The V and J ends lost 1 base and 3 bases respectively, with 10 bases between them. This CDR3 comprises 15 residues. The germline V gene encodes CDR1 LNHDA and CDR2 SQIVND (reference sequence). CDR3 protein: CASSIGGRNNQPQHF. CDR3 nucleotide sequence: TGTGCCAGTAGTATAGGAGGGAGAAACAATCAGCCCCAGCATTTT.

This sequence joins TRBV6-5 and TRBJ2-3; perhaps TRBD1 as D (7 bases). The V end was cut by 0 bases, the J end by 7 bases, with 17 bases between. Germline CDR1 MNHEY, CDR2 SVGAGI. This CDR3 spans 16 amino acids. CDR3 loop: CASSYSGTAGTNTQYF. The CDR3 DNA is TGTGCCAGCAGTTACTCCGGGACAGCGGGTACGAATACGCAGTATTTT.

The chain uses TRBV10-3 and TRBJ1-2; weak D call: TRBD1 (5 bases). The germline CDR1 and CDR2 sequences are ENHRY and SYGVKD. The CDR3 has 14 residues. The V and J ends lost 0 bases and 8 bases respectively, with 13 bases between them. The CDR3 coding sequence is TGTGCCATCAGTGAGTCAGCTACGGGGCGCGGCTACACCTTC. Translation gives CAISESATGRGYTF.

The chain links TRBV7-2 to TRBJ1-2; 12 bases align to TRBD1. Germline CDR1 and CDR2: SGHTA and FQGNSA. This CDR3 contains 14 residues. Unmatched junction bases numbered 5, after V lost 8 bases and J lost 4 bases. The CDR3 sequence: CASARDRGPYGYTF. In nucleotides, the CDR3 is TGTGCCAGCGCCCGGGACAGGGGGCCCTATGGCTACACCTTC.

This chain links TRBV19 with TRBJ1-5; D might be TRBD1 (6 bases). This CDR3 region has 19 residues. V lost 3 bases, J lost 0 bases, and 21 bases lay in between. CDR1 and CDR2 (germline): LNHDA, SQIVND (reference sequence). The CDR3 region is CASSIPLLQGQLSNQPQHF. For the CDR3, the DNA is TGTGCCAGTAGTATCCCACTACTACAGGGACAACTTAGCAATCAGCCCCAGCATTTT.

V and J are TRBV30 and TRBJ1-4; a weak D match, TRBD1 (5 bases). The V end was cut by 0 bases, the J end by 6 bases, with 11 bases between. Germline V gene lookup returns CDR1 GTSNPN and CDR2 SVGIG (reference sequence). The CDR3 runs to 14 residues. The CDR3 is CAWSVGGGDEKLFF. The DNA of the CDR3 is TGTGCCTGGAGTGTCGGGGGAGGTGATGAAAAACTGTTTTTT.

This chain links TRBV30 with TRBJ1-2, with 10 bases that match TRBD1. The trim removed 0 bases at V and 0 bases at J, leaving 1 base unmatched. Germline V gives CDR1 GTSNPN, CDR2 SVGIG (reference sequence). The CDR3 spans 15 residues. CDR3 in amino acids: CAWSVGQGANYGYTF. The CDR3 DNA reads as TGTGCCTGGAGTGTAGGACAGGGGGCTAACTATGGCTACACCTTC.

The gene calls are TRBV6-5 and TRBJ1-1; the D gene is possibly TRBD1 (6 bases). Looked up from germline, CDR1 is MNHEY and CDR2 is SVGAGI. The V and J ends lost 6 bases and 5 bases respectively, with 13 bases between them. The CDR3 totals 13 residues. CDR3 sequence: CASRQGGGTEAFF. CDR3 nucleotide sequence: TGTGCCAGCAGACAGGGAGGGGGGACTGAAGCTTTCTTT.